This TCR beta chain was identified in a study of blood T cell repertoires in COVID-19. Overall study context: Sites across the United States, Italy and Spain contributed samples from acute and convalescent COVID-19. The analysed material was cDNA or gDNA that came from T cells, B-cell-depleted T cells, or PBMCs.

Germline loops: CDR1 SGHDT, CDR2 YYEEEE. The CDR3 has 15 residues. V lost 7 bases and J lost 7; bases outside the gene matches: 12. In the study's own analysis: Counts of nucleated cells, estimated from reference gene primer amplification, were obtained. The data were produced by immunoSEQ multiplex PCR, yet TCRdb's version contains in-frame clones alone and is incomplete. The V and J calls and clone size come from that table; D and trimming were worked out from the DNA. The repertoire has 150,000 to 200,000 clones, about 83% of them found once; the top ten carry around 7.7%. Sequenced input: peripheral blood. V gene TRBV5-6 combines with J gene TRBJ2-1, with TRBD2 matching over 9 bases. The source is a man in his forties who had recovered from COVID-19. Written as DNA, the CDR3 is TGTGCCAGCTGGACTAGCGAGCTCTACCGAAATGAGCAGTTCTTC. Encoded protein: CASWTSELYRNEQFF.